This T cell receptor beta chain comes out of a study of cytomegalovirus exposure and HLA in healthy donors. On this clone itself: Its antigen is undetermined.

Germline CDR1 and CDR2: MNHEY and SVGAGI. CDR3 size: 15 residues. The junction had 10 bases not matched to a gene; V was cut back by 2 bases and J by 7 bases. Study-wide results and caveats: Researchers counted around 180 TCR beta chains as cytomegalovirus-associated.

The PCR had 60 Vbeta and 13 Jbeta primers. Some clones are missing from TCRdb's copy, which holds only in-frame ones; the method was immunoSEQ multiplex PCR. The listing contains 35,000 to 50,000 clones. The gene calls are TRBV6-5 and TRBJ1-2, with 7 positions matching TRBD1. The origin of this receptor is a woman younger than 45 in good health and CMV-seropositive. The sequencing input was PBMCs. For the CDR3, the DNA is TGTGCCAGCAGTTACCAGGCCAGGGGGTACGGTGGCTACACCTTC. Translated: CASSYQARGYGGYTF.